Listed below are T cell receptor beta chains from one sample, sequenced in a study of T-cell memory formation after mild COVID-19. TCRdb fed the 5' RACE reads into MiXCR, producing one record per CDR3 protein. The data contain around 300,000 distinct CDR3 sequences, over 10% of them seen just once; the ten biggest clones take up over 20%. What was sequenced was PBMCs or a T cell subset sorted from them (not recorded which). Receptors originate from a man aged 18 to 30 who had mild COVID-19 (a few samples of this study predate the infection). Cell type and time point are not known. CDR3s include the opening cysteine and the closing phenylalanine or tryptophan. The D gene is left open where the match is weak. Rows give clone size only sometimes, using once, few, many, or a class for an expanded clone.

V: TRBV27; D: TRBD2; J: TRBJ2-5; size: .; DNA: TGTGCCAGCAGCCCGCAGGGACTAGCGGGGGGGTATGTTAAGACCCAGTACTTC; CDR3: CASSPQGLAGGYVKTQYF
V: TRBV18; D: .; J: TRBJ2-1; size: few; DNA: TGTGCCAGCTCACCCCTCCTGTATGAGCAGTTCTTC; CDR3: CASSPLLYEQFF
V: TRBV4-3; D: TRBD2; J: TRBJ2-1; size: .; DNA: TGCGCCAGCAGCCAAGGCTCAGCGGGGGGTTATGAGCAGTTCTTC; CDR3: CASSQGSAGGYEQFF
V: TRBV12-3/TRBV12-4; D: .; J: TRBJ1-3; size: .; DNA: TGTGCCAGCAGTGTCAGGGGTACTGGAAACACCATATATTTT; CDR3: CASSVRGTGNTIYF
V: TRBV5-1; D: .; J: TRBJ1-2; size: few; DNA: TGCGCCAGCAGCTTGGCATCGGGGGTCTATGGCTACACCTTC; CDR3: CASSLASGVYGYTF
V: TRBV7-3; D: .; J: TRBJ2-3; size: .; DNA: TGTGCCAGCAGAACAGTCCACTCCACAGATACGCAGTATTTT; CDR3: CASRTVHSTDTQYF
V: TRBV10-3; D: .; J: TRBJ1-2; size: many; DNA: TGTGCCATCAGTGACGCGGAAATCGACGGCTACACCTTC; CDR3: CAISDAEIDGYTF
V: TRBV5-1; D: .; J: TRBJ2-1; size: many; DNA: TGCGCCAGCAGCTCGCCTAGCTCCTACAATGAGCAGTTCTTC; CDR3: CASSSPSSYNEQFF
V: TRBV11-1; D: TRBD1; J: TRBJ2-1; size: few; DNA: TGTGCCAGCAGCCGGACAGGGAACTTCTACAATGAGCAGTTCTTC; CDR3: CASSRTGNFYNEQFF
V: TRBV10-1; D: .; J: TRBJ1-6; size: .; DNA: TGCGCCAGCAACGATAATAATTCACCCCTCCACTTT; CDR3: CASNDNNSPLHF
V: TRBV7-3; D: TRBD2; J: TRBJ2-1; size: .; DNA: TGTGCCAGCAGCCAAATACCGGGACTAGGCCCCTACAATGAGCAGTTCTTC; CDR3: CASSQIPGLGPYNEQFF
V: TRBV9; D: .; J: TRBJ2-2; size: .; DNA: TGTGCCAGCAGTACTACGACCGGGCCTCGCCTCTCTCTCACCGGGGAGCTGTTTTTT; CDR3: CASSTTTGPRLSLTGELFF
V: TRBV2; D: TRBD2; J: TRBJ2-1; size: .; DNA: TGTGCCAGCAAGGCTAGCGGGAGCTCCTACAATGAGCAGTTCTTC; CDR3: CASKASGSSYNEQFF
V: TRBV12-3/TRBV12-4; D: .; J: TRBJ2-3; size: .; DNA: TGTGCCAGCAGCCCAGGGGCCGCAGATACGAAGTATTTT; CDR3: CASSPGAADTKYF
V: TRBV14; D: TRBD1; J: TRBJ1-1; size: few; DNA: TGTGCCAGCAGCCGCCGGACAGGGGCGTTGAACACTGAAGCTTTCTTT; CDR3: CASSRRTGALNTEAFF
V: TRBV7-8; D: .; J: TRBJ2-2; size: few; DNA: TGTGCCAGCAGCTTTTGGAAGAACACCGGGGAGCTGTTTTTT; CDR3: CASSFWKNTGELFF
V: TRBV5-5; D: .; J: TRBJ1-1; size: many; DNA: TGTGCCAGCAGTAAGGGAAACACTGAAGCTTTCTTT; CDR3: CASSKGNTEAFF